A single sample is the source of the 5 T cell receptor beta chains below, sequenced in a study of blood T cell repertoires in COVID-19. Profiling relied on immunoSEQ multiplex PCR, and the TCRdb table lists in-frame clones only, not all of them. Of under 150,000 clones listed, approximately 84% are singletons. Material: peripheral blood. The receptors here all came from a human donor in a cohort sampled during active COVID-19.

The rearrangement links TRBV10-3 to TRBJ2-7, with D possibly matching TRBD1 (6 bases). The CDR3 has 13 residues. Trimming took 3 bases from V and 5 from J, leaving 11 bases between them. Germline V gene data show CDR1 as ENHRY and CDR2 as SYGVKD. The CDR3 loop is CAISDVGADEQYF. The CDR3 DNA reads TGTGCCATCAGTGATGTGGGGGCCGACGAGCAGTACTTC.

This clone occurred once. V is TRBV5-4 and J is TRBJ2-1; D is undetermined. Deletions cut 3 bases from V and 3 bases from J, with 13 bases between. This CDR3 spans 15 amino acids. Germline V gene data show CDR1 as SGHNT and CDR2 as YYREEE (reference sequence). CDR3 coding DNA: TGTGCCAGCAGCTCGATGTCGACTGACTACAATGAGCAGTTCTTC. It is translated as CASSSMSTDYNEQFF.

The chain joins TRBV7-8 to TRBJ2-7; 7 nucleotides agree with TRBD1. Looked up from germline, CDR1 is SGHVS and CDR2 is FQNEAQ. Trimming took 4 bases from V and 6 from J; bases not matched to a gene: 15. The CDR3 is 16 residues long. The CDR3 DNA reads TGTGCCAGCAGCTCCCAACAGGGGAGAATATTGGGCGAGCAGTACTTC. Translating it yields CASSSQQGRILGEQYF. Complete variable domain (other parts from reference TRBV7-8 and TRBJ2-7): GAGVSQSPRYKVAKRGQDVALRCDPISGHVSLFWYQQALGQGPEFLTYFQNEAQLDKSGLPSDRFFAERPEGSVSTLKIQRTQQEDSAVYLCASSSQQGRILGEQYFGPGTRLTVT.

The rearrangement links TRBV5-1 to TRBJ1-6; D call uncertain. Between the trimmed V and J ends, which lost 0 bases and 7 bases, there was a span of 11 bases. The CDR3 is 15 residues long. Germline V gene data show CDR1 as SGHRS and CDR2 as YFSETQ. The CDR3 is CASSLEAAGNSPLHF. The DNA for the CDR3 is TGCGCCAGCAGCTTGGAGGCAGCGGGGAATTCACCCCTCCACTTT.

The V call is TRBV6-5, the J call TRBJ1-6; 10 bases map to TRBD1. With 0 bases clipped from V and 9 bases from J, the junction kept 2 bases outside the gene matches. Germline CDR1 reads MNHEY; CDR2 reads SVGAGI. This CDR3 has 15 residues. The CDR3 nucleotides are TGTGCCAGCAGTTACTCTCGGACAGGGGGTTCACCCCTCCACTTT. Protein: CASSYSRTGGSPLHF.